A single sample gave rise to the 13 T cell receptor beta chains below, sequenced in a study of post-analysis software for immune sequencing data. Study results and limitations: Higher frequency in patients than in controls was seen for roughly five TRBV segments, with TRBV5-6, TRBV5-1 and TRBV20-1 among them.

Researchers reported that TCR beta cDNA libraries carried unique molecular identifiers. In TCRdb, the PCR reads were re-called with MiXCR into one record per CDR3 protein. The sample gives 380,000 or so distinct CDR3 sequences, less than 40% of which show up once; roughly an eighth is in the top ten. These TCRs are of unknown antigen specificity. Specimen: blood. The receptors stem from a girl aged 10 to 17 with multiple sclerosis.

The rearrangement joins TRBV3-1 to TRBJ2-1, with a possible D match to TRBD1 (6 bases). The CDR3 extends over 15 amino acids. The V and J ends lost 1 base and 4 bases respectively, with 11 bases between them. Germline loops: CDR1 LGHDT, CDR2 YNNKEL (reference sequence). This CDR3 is CASSQAIGGYNEQFF. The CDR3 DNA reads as TGTGCCAGCAGCCAAGCAATAGGGGGATACAATGAGCAGTTCTTC.

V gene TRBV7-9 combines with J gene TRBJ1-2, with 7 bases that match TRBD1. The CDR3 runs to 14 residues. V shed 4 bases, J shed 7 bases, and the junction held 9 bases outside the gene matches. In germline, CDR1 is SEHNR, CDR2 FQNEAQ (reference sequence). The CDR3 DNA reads TGTGCCAGCAGCTCCAATACAGGGGAGGGTGGCTACACCTTC. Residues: CASSSNTGEGGYTF.

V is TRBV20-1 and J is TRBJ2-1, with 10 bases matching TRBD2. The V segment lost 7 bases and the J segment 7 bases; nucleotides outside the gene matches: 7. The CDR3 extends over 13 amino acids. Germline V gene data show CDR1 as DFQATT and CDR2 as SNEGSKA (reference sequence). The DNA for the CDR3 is TGCAGTGGGGTTAGCGGGAGGAGTAATGAGCAGTTCTTC. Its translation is CSGVSGRSNEQFF.

CDR3 sequence reads: CASSSYRGRGTEAFF. In DNA, the CDR3 is TGTGCCAGCAGCTCCTACAGGGGGCGAGGCACTGAAGCTTTCTTT. V is TRBV7-2 and J is TRBJ1-1; 9 bases fit TRBD1. Trimming at V came to 4 bases and at J to 4 bases, leaving 7 bases not matched to a gene. The CDR3 consists of 15 residues. Germline V CDR1 and CDR2: SGHTA, FQGNSA.

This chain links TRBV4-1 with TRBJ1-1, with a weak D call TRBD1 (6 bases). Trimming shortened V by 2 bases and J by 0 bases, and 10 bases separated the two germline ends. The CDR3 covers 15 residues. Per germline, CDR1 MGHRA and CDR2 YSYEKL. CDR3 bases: TGCGCCAGCAGCCAACTCACAGGGATGAACACTGAAGCTTTCTTT. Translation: CASSQLTGMNTEAFF.

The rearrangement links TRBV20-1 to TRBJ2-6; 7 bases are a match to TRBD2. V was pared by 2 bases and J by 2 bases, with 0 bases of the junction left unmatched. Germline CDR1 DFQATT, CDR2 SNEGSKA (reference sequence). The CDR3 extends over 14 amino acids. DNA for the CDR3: TGCAGTGCTAGAAGCGGGGCTGGGGCCAACGTCCTGACTTTC. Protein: CSARSGAGANVLTF.

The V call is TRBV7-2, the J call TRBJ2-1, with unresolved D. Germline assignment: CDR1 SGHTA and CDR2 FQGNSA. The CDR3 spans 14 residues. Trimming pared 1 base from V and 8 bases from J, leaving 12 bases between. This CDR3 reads CASSLGHSSHEQFF. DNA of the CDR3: TGTGCCAGCAGCTTAGGTCACTCCTCGCATGAGCAGTTCTTC.

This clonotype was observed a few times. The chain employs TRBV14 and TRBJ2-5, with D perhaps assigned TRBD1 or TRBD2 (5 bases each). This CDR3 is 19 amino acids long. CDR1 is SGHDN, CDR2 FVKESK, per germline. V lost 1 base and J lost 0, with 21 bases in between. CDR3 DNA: TGTGCCAGCAGCCAAGCTCTCTTGGTCGGGGCGATGTACCAAGAGACCCAGTACTTC. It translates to CASSQALLVGAMYQETQYF.

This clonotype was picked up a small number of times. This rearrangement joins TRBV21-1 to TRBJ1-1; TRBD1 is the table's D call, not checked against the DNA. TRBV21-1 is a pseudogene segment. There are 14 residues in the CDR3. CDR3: CASRGGTGHTEAFF. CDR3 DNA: TGTGCCAGCAGAGGGGGGACAGGGCACACTGAAGCTTTCTTT.

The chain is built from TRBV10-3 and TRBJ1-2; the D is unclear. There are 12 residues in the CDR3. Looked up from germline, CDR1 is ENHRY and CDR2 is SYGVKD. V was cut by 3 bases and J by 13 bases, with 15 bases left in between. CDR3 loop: CAISDYGVAGTF. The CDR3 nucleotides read TGTGCCATCAGTGATTATGGGGTTGCGGGCACCTTC.

The CDR3 region is CASRGDRGNYGYTF. For the CDR3, the DNA is TGTGCCAGCAGGGGGGACAGGGGGAACTATGGCTACACCTTC. The J gene is TRBJ1-2, the V gene TRBV6-6; 11 nucleotides match TRBD1. CDR1 is MNHNY, CDR2 SVGAGI, per germline (reference sequence). This CDR3 comprises 14 residues. V dropped 6 bases and J dropped 2; count of bases not matched to a gene: 2.

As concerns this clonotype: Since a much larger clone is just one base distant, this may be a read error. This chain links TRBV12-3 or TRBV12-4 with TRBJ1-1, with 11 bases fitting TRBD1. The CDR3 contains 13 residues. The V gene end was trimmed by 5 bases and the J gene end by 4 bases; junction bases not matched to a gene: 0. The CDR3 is CASSGTGGTEAFF. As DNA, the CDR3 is TGTGCCAGCAGTGGGACAGGGGGCACTGAAGCTTTCTTT.

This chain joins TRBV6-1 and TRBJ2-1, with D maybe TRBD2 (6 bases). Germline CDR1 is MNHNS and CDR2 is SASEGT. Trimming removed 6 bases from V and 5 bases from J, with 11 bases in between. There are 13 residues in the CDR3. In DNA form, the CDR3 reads TGTGCCAGCAGGAAAAGCGGGCACAATGAGCAGTTCTTC. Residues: CASRKSGHNEQFF.